Presented here are 25 T cell receptor beta chains from one specimen sequenced in a study of blood T cell repertoires in COVID-19. Measured with immunoSEQ multiplex PCR; TCRdb has only the in-frame clones, and not every one. The sample consists of more than 200,000 clones, under 90% of them appearing once. Sequenced material: PBMCs or T cells enriched from blood (not recorded which). These receptors were obtained from a man aged 40-50 years who had recovered from COVID-19.

The chain joins TRBV11-2 to TRBJ2-7, with D perhaps TRBD2 (5 bases). The CDR3 has 14 amino acids. The V end was cut by 0 bases, the J end by 8 bases, with 14 bases between. Germline CDR1 SGHAT, CDR2 FQNNGV. The CDR3 region has the DNA TGTGCCAGCAGCTTAGATCGGACTGGACGACAGCAGTACTTC. It encodes CASSLDRTGRQQYF.

The chain employs TRBV21-1 and TRBJ2-5; the table's D call of TRBD2 was not tested on the DNA. TRBV21-1 is classified as a pseudogene. This CDR3 spans 17 amino acids. The DNA of the CDR3 is TGTGCCAGCAGCTCAAAGAGTAAGCGGGGGAGGGAAGAGACCCAGTACTTC. Its translation is CASSSKSKRGREETQYF.

This clone was observed a single time. The rearrangement joins TRBV9 to TRBJ2-1; 12 bases map to TRBD2. Germline CDR1 SGDLS, CDR2 YYNGEE. Unmatched junction bases numbered 11, after V lost 3 bases and J lost 10 bases. The length of the CDR3 is 16 residues. The CDR3 coding sequence is TGTGCCAGCAGCGCACCAACACTAGCGGGGGGTTTCGAGCAGTTCTTC. It translates to CASSAPTLAGGFEQFF.

The rearrangement uses TRBV9 and TRBJ2-3; D is unresolved. CDR3 length equals 14 residues. Germline V gene lookup returns CDR1 SGDLS and CDR2 YYNGEE. V was cut by 0 bases and J by 6 bases, with 11 bases left in between. CDR3 sequence: CASSVVAVFDTQYF. The CDR3 DNA reads TGTGCCAGCAGCGTAGTTGCGGTTTTTGATACGCAGTATTTT. Full variable domain (missing parts from reference TRBV9 and TRBJ2-3): DSGVTQTPKHLITATGQRVTLRCSPRSGDLSVYWYQQSLDQGLQFLIQYYNGEERAKGNILERFSAQQFPDLHSELNLSSLELGDSALYFCASSVVAVFDTQYFGPGTRLTVL.

The V call is TRBV3-1 (or the pseudogene TRBV3-2), the J call TRBJ1-4; D may be TRBD1 (6 bases). Germline assignment: CDR1 LGHDT and CDR2 YNNKEL (reference sequence). Trimming left V 0 bases short and J 0 bases short, with 17 bases between. The CDR3 extends over 19 amino acids. CDR3 loop: CASSQDTPRQAATNEKLFF. CDR3 DNA sequence: TGTGCCAGCAGCCAAGATACCCCCAGACAGGCTGCAACTAATGAAAAACTGTTTTTT.

The table lists this clone with a few counts. The rearrangement joins TRBV6-2 or TRBV6-3 to TRBJ2-7, with 11 bases fitting TRBD2. J was trimmed by 3 bases and V by 2 bases; bases with no gene match: 6. There are 16 residues in the CDR3. Germline loops: CDR1 MNHEY, CDR2 SVGEGT. The CDR3 bases are TGTGCCAGCAGTTACCGACTAGCGGGGATGAACTACGAGCAGTACTTC. Translating gives CASSYRLAGMNYEQYF.

V and J are TRBV6-4 and TRBJ1-2; D is unresolved. In germline, CDR1 is MRHNA, CDR2 SNTAGT. Trimming shortened V by 2 bases and J by 2 bases, and 9 bases separated the two germline ends. The CDR3 length is 14 residues. This CDR3 is CASSDHHGNYGYTF. Here the CDR3 DNA reads TGTGCCAGCAGTGACCACCACGGGAACTATGGCTACACCTTC.

This clone has just a few counts. V gene TRBV7-9 combines with J gene TRBJ1-3; D gene ambiguous. There are 14 residues in the CDR3. Per the germline V gene, CDR1 is SEHNR and CDR2 is FQNEAQ (reference sequence). V was pared by 2 bases and J by 3 bases, with 8 bases between. The CDR3 loop is CASSLFSVGNTIYF. As DNA, the CDR3 is TGTGCCAGCAGCTTATTCAGTGTTGGAAACACCATATATTTT.

This rearrangement joins TRBV3-1 (or the pseudogene TRBV3-2) to TRBJ2-3, with 8 bases matching TRBD2. V shed 0 bases, J shed 5 bases, and the junction held 7 bases outside the gene matches. The length of the CDR3 is 16 residues. Germline V gene data show CDR1 as LGHDT and CDR2 as YNNKEL (reference sequence). The CDR3 region is CASSQDRAGGRDTQYF. In nucleotides, the CDR3 is TGTGCCAGCAGCCAAGATAGGGCGGGGGGCCGAGATACGCAGTATTTT.

This chain uses TRBV6-2 or TRBV6-3 with TRBJ1-1; tentatively, D is TRBD1 (6 bases). Germline assignment: CDR1 MNHEY and CDR2 SVGEGT. The CDR3 spans 12 residues. V was shortened by 5 bases and J by 8 bases, with 12 bases between the two germline ends. In DNA form, the CDR3 reads TGTGCCAGCAGTCGCACAGGGACGGAAGCTTTCTTT. Protein product: CASSRTGTEAFF.

The chain has TRBV7-9 and TRBJ1-2; a possible D gene is TRBD1 (5 bases). V was cut by 4 bases and J by 7 bases, with 19 bases left in between. The CDR3 runs to 15 residues. Germline V lookup: CDR1 SEHNR, CDR2 FQNEAQ (reference sequence). The CDR3 protein is CASSSAGQPFFGYTF. In DNA, the CDR3 is TGTGCCAGCAGCTCCGCGGGGCAGCCCTTCTTTGGCTACACCTTC.

This clone was recorded only once. The chain links TRBV7-2 to TRBJ2-7; 7 positions match TRBD1. The CDR3 has 14 amino acids. Germline CDR1 reads SGHTA; CDR2 reads FQGNSA. Trimming took 5 bases from V and 0 from J; bases not matched to a gene: 4. In DNA form, the CDR3 reads TGTGCCAGCAGCGCCCGGGACAGCTCCTACGAGCAGTACTTC. Its translation is CASSARDSSYEQYF.

This clone was counted between two and nine times. This chain connects TRBV2 to TRBJ1-1, with D perhaps matching TRBD1 (6 bases). Germline V gene sequence: CDR1 SNHLY, CDR2 FYNNEI. V was shortened by 8 bases and J by 1 base, with 14 bases between the two germline ends. The CDR3 is 14 amino acids. The CDR3 spells CASRGGATNTEAFF. In nucleotides, the CDR3 is TGTGCCAGCCGGGGGGGGGCCACGAACACTGAAGCTTTCTTT.

The CDR3 loop reads CASSPSGTVNEKLFF. The DNA for the CDR3 is TGTGCCAGTAGTCCTTCCGGGACAGTTAATGAAAAACTGTTTTTT. The J gene is TRBJ1-4, the V gene TRBV19, with 7 positions matching TRBD1. CDR3 length: 15 residues. With V trimmed by 5 bases and J by 4 bases, 7 bases remained unmatched. CDR1 and CDR2 from the germline V gene are LNHDA and SQIVND (reference sequence).

This clone occurred a few times. This chain joins TRBV5-1 and TRBJ1-6; D call uncertain. Germline loops: CDR1 SGHRS, CDR2 YFSETQ. The CDR3 is 16 amino acids. V lost 4 bases and J lost 0, with 11 bases in between. The CDR3 bases are TGCGCCAGCAGCGAACTGGGGAGCTCCTATAATTCACCCCTCCACTTT. This sequence encodes CASSELGSSYNSPLHF.

This rearrangement joins TRBV3-1 (or the pseudogene TRBV3-2) to TRBJ2-5; D remains unclear. Trimming shortened V by 5 bases and J by 5 bases, and 12 bases separated the two germline ends. CDR3 length: 13 amino acids. CDR1 and CDR2 (germline): LGHDT, YNNKEL (reference sequence). The CDR3 DNA reads TGTGCCAGCAGCAGCTCTAATCCTGAGACCCAGTACTTC. As protein: CASSSSNPETQYF.

To note about this clone: The junction shows a germline mismatch at one end, possibly a read error. The genes are TRBV29-1 and TRBJ1-1; 8 bases agree with TRBD1. Germline V gene data show CDR1 as SQVTM and CDR2 as ANQGSEA. The length of the CDR3 is 12 residues. DNA for the CDR3: TGCAGCGTCCGGACAGGGAACCCTGAAGCTTTCTTT. Translation gives CSVRTGNPEAFF.

CDR3 sequence (DNA): TGTGCCAGTAGTATGGGATTAGGGACAGGGGATCAGCCCCAGCATTTT. This encodes CASSMGLGTGDQPQHF. The chain recombines TRBV19 with TRBJ1-5; the match to TRBD1 covers 10 bases. Per the germline V gene, CDR1 is LNHDA and CDR2 is SQIVND (reference sequence). The length of the CDR3 is 16 residues. With V trimmed by 3 bases and J by 5 bases, 7 bases remained unmatched.

In nucleotides, the CDR3 is TGTGCCAGCAGTTACGAGACAGGGGAGACTGGCTACACCTTC. It translates to CASSYETGETGYTF. The chain carries TRBV6-2 or TRBV6-3 and TRBJ1-2; 8 bases line up with TRBD1. This CDR3 spans 14 amino acids. V was clipped by 2 bases and J by 7 bases; unmatched bases: 6. The germline V gene has CDR1 MNHEY and CDR2 SVGEGT.

The rearrangement links TRBV4-2 to TRBJ2-7; 8 bases fit TRBD2. From germline, CDR1 is LGHNA and CDR2 YNFKEQ. The CDR3 has 15 residues. With 2 bases clipped from V and 3 bases from J, the junction kept 6 bases outside the gene matches. The CDR3 is CASSQYSSGLYEQYF. CDR3 nucleotide sequence: TGTGCCAGCAGCCAATACTCTAGCGGGCTCTACGAGCAGTACTTC.

This chain connects TRBV30 to TRBJ2-2; 7 positions match TRBD2. Germline V lookup: CDR1 GTSNPN, CDR2 SVGIG (reference sequence). The V and J ends lost 4 bases and 0 bases, in that order; junction bases with no gene match: 2. The CDR3 length is 14 residues. The CDR3: CAWKGLANTGELFF. The CDR3 DNA follows: TGTGCCTGGAAAGGACTAGCGAACACCGGGGAGCTGTTTTTT.

The rearrangement joins TRBV9 to TRBJ2-3, with 8 bases that match TRBD1. J was trimmed by 3 bases and V by 3 bases; bases with no gene match: 9. The germline V gene encodes CDR1 SGDLS and CDR2 YYNGEE. CDR3 size: 16 residues. CDR3 in amino acids: CASSDQGALGTDTQYF. CDR3 DNA sequence: TGTGCCAGCAGCGATCAGGGGGCGCTCGGTACAGATACGCAGTATTTT.

The V and J genes are TRBV5-1 and TRBJ1-2; 12 bases are shared with TRBD1. The J segment lost 1 base and the V segment lost 5 bases, leaving 6 bases of the junction unmatched. Germline lookup yields CDR1 SGHRS and CDR2 YFSETQ. The CDR3 length is 16 residues. The CDR3 DNA reads as TGCGCCAGCAGGAGGGACAGGGGGCTACTTAACTATGGCTACACCTTC. It encodes CASRRDRGLLNYGYTF.

This clone was found once. This chain connects TRBV4-1 to TRBJ2-1, with TRBD2 as a possible D gene (5 bases). The V and J ends lost 4 bases and 7 bases respectively, with 14 bases between them. The CDR3 runs 14 residues. Germline V gene sequence: CDR1 MGHRA, CDR2 YSYEKL. Here the CDR3 reads CASSPGSGRNEQFF. The CDR3 nucleotides read TGCGCCAGCAGCCCGGGGTCGGGCCGGAATGAGCAGTTCTTC.

V gene TRBV6-5 combines with J gene TRBJ1-1; D uncertain. The CDR3 length is 16 residues. Germline V gene sequence: CDR1 MNHEY, CDR2 SVGAGI. V lost 2 bases and J lost 4, with 17 bases in between. Written as DNA, the CDR3 is TGTGCCAGCAGTTACCAACACCCGCGGGCATTCACTGAAGCTTTCTTT. Its protein is CASSYQHPRAFTEAFF.